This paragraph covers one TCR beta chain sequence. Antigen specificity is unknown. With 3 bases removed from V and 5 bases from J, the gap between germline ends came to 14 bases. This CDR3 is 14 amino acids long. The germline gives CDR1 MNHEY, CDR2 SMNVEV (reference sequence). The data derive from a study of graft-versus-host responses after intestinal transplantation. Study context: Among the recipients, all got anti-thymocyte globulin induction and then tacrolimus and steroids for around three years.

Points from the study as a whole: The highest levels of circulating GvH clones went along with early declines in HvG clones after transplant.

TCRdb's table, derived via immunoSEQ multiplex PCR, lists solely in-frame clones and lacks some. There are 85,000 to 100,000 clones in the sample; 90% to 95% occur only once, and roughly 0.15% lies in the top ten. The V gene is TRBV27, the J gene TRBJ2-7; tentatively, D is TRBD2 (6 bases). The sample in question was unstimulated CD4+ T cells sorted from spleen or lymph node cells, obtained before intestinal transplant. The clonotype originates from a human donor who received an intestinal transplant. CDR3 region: CASSLIGRIDEQYF. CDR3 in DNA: TGTGCCAGCAGTTTGATCGGGAGAATCGACGAGCAGTACTTC.